This record covers a single TCR beta chain. The antigen remains unidentified. The sample belongs to a study of cytomegalovirus exposure and HLA in healthy donors. Study-wide results and limits: Reports indicated that the classifier achieved high specificity and sensitivity in diagnosing cytomegalovirus status. The study found most TCR sequences rare, yet found some public TCRs in many donors. Several of the most significant clusters appeared linked to common viral pathogens, based on a later analysis.

Trimming stripped 1 base from V and 5 bases from J, with 17 bases between. Germline CDR1 and CDR2: SGHTA and FQGNSA. This CDR3 spans 16 amino acids. The PCR contained 60 Vbeta and 13 Jbeta primers. Libraries were prepared by immunoSEQ multiplex PCR; TCRdb keeps only in-frame clonotypes and omits some of them. This table holds about 50,000 clones, around 81% found once. Source material: PBMCs. The clonotype comes from a boy aged 5-17 years in good health and CMV-seropositive. This chain joins TRBV7-2 and TRBJ2-5; TRBD2 is a possible D gene (6 bases). The CDR3 is CASSLVGMGGAETQYF. DNA of the CDR3: TGTGCCAGCAGCTTAGTTGGGATGGGGGGAGCGGAGACCCAGTACTTC.